A few counts support the clone carrying this T cell receptor beta chain. Its specificity is not known. The source of the sample is a study of shared clonotypes between healthy human individuals. In the authors' workflow: Junction-only sequences without quality scores were provided by ImmunoSEQ, so filtering was different. Sequencing was performed with immunoSEQ multiplex PCR; in TCRdb, only in-frame clones are kept and a portion is missing. That table is the source of V, J and clone size, and D and trimming were worked out from the DNA. This sample has some 790,000 clones, with about two thirds found just once. The authors divided CD4+ cells into CD45RA+ naive and CD45RA-negative memory subsets. The CDR3 consists of 14 residues. Trimming stripped 0 bases from V and 2 bases from J, with 8 bases between. Germline V CDR1 and CDR2: LNHDA, SQIVND (reference sequence). Study outcomes and limitations: Generation probabilities were higher for clonotypes shared across all four sorted-subset donors than for unshared ones. Clonotype sharing across donors was expected to vary with sequencing depth.

This clonotype was obtained from a woman aged 30 to 39 in good health. This chain uses TRBV19 with TRBJ2-7; D is possibly TRBD2 (5 bases). Input material: memory CD4+ T cells sorted from blood. Subset here: CD45RA-negative fraction. The CDR3 nucleotides read TGTGCCAGTAGTATAGACGGGGATCCCTACGAGCAGTACTTC. This codes for CASSIDGDPYEQYF.